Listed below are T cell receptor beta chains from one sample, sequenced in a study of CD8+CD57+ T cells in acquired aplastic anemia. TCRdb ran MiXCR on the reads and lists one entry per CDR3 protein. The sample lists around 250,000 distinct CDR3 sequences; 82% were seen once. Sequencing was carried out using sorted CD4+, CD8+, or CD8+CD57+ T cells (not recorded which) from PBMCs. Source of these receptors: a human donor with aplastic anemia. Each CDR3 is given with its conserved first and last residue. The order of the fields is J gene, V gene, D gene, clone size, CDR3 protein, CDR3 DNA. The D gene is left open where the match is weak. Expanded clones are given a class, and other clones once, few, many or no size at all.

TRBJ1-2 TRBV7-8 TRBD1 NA CASSYRPDGTAIF TGTGCCAGCAGCTATCGTCCAGACGGGACAGCCATTTTC
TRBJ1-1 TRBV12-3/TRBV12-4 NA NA CASSDGLAAFF TGTGCCAGCAGTGACGGACTTGCAGCTTTCTTT
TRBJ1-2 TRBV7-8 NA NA CASSLERGRHVYGYTF TGTGCCAGCAGCTTGGAGAGGGGCCGCCACGTATATGGCTACACCTTC
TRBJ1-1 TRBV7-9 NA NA CASSGRTGAEAFF TGTGCCAGCAGCGGGCGTACGGGTGCTGAAGCTTTCTTT
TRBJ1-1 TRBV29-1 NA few CSVARAQGNTEAFF TGCAGCGTCGCAAGGGCCCAGGGGAACACTGAAGCTTTCTTT
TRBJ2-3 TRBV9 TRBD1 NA CASSVGGQSTAPYF TGTGCCAGCAGCGTAGGGGGACAGAGCACTGCTCCGTATTTT
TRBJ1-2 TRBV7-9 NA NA CASGRRHNELVFGYTF TGTGCCAGCGGGAGACGTCACAATGAGCTGGTCTTCGGGTACACCTTC
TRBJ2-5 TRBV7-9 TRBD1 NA CASSLPQGAQVNYYF TGTGCCAGCAGCCTACCCCAGGGGGCCCAGGTCAACTATTACTTC
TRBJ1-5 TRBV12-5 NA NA CASGSDVNQPQHF TGTGCTAGTGGCTCGGACGTAAATCAGCCCCAGCATTTT
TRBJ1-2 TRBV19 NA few CASSIGGPYGYTF TGTGCCAGTAGTATCGGAGGCCCTTATGGCTACACCTTC
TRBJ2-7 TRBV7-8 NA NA CASSFGGGSDAQYF TGTGCCAGCAGCTTCGGGGGAGGATCCGATGCGCAGTACTTC
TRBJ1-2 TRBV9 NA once CASSNRGTATYTYTF TGTGCCAGCAGCAACCGTGGAACAGCAACATATACCTACACCTTC
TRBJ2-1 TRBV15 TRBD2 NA CATSRAHLAGASNEQFF TGTGCCACCAGCAGAGCACATCTAGCGGGGGCCTCGAATGAGCAGTTCTTC